This T cell receptor beta chain was identified in a study of shared clonotypes between healthy human individuals. On the study more broadly: A couple of women and a few men aged 18 to 49 made up the donors. Findings and caveats of the study: Clonotypes which were not shared had lower generation probabilities than clonotypes that all four donors shared. Only blood was sampled, and tissue TCR repertoires likely differ from blood ones.

There are a few counts of this clone. The antigen is not known. The method was immunoSEQ multiplex PCR; TCRdb's version includes in-frame clones alone and lacks a portion of them. This table holds about 110,000 clones, about 71% found once. Sequencing was performed on memory CD8+ T cells sorted from blood. Subset: CD45RO+ cells pooled with CCR7-negative TemRA cells. The TCR sequence derives from a woman aged 25-40 years in good health.

CDR3 coding DNA: TGTGCCAGCAGCCTCACCCTTGGACAGCTTGCCTACGAGCAGTACTTC. Translation: CASSLTLGQLAYEQYF. The V and J genes are TRBV10-3 and TRBJ2-7; perhaps TRBD1 as D (6 bases). CDR1 is ENHRY and CDR2 is SYGVKD in the germline V gene. This CDR3 region has 16 residues. Trimming took off 10 bases at V and 2 bases at J, with 24 bases between the two ends.